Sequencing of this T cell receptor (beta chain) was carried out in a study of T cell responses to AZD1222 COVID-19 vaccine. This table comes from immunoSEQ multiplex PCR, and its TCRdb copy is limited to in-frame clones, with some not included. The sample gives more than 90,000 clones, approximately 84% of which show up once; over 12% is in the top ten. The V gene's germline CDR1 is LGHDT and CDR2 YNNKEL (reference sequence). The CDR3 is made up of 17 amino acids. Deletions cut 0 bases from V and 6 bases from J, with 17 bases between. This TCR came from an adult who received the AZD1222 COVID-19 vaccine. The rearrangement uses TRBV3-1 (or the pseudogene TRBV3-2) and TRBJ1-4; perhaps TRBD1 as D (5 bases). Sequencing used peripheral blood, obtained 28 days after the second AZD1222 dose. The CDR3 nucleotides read TGTGCCAGCAGCCAAGATCTTTGGCGGGGCTTGGATGAAAAACTGTTTTTT. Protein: CASSQDLWRGLDEKLFF.